The clone carrying this TCR beta chain was picked up a small number of times. TCRdb re-called the 5' RACE reads with MiXCR, one entry per CDR3 protein. The sample has about 290,000 distinct CDR3 sequences; approximately 15% are singletons. V gave up 1 base and J gave up 6 bases; unmatched junction bases: 6. The CDR3 loop spans 16 amino acids. CDR1 DFQATT and CDR2 SNEGSKA come from the germline V gene (reference sequence). This record comes from a study of T-cell memory formation after mild COVID-19. Study information: For the most part, TCR clusters were specific to one donor.

The sequenced sample consisted of PBMCs or a T cell subset sorted from them (not recorded which). The chain recombines TRBV20-1 with TRBJ1-6, with TRBD1 matching over 10 bases. This TCR was recovered from a man aged 18-30 years who had mild COVID-19 (a few samples of this study predate the infection). Cell type and time point are not known. CDR3 sequence: CSARAGGQGFNSPLHF. As DNA, the CDR3 is TGCAGTGCTAGAGCCGGGGGACAGGGGTTTAATTCACCCCTCCACTTT.